This TCR beta chain was identified during a study of blood T cell repertoires in COVID-19. TCRdb keeps only in-frame clones here, not all; method: immunoSEQ multiplex PCR. This table has approximately 400,000 clones, 80% to 90% appearing once. Trimming pared 1 base from V and 0 bases from J, leaving 10 bases between. Germline CDR1 SGHDT, CDR2 YYEEEE. This CDR3 comprises 15 residues. The rearrangement joins TRBV5-6 to TRBJ1-1; D unclear. The sequence derives from a man aged 25-45 years who had recovered from COVID-19. Sequenced sample: PBMCs or T cells enriched from blood (not recorded which). CDR3: CASSLSYGMNTEAFF. The CDR3 DNA follows: TGTGCCAGCAGCTTGAGCTACGGTATGAACACTGAAGCTTTCTTT.